The 10 T cell receptor beta chains below were found in one sample sequenced in a study of cytomegalovirus exposure and HLA in healthy donors. Produced via immunoSEQ multiplex PCR; TCRdb's table is partial and in-frame only. The table records roughly 120,000 clones, approximately 91% of them present only once. The sample taken for sequencing was PBMCs. These TCRs come from a man aged 18 to 29 in good health and CMV-seropositive.

The rearrangement uses TRBV19 and TRBJ2-3; weak D call: TRBD2 (5 bases). The CDR3 is made up of 12 amino acids. Germline V gene sequence: CDR1 LNHDA, CDR2 SQIVND (reference sequence). Trimming stripped 4 bases from V and 6 bases from J, with 8 bases between. CDR3 bases: TGTGCCAGTAGTAGGACGGGGGATACGCAGTATTTT. Translating gives CASSRTGDTQYF.

This clone came up once. The rearrangement joins TRBV19 to TRBJ1-6, with 8 nucleotides matching TRBD1. Per germline, CDR1 LNHDA and CDR2 SQIVND (reference sequence). V shed 9 bases, J shed 6 bases, and the junction held 10 bases outside the gene matches. The CDR3 has 15 amino acids. The CDR3 protein is CASRSPGQGNSPLHF. In DNA form, the CDR3 reads TGTGCCAGCCGAAGCCCTGGACAGGGTAATTCACCCCTCCACTTT.

This clone appeared a few times. This chain uses TRBV9 with TRBJ2-5; TRBD2 is a possible D gene (6 bases). The CDR3 is made up of 14 amino acids. Germline V lookup: CDR1 SGDLS, CDR2 YYNGEE. The V end lost 0 bases, the J end lost 1 base, and 7 bases lay between the germline ends. The CDR3 sequence is CASSVELAQETQYF. The DNA for the CDR3 is TGTGCCAGCAGCGTAGAACTAGCCCAAGAGACCCAGTACTTC.

This clone was recorded only once. The chain links TRBV5-6 to TRBJ1-1; maybe TRBD1 (5 bases). The CDR3 consists of 13 residues. The germline CDR1 and CDR2 sequences are SGHDT and YYEEEE. With 3 bases removed from V and 5 bases from J, the gap between germline ends came to 11 bases. The CDR3 DNA follows: TGTGCCAGCAGCTGGGGGGTAGGGACTGAAGCTTTCTTT. It is translated as CASSWGVGTEAFF.

The rearrangement joins TRBV6-5 to TRBJ1-2, with D possibly matching TRBD1 (6 bases). V was shortened by 5 bases and J by 4 bases, with 17 bases between the two germline ends. The CDR3 spans 15 residues. Germline V CDR1 and CDR2: MNHEY, SVGAGI. In nucleotides, the CDR3 is TGTGCCAGCAGTGCATTGGACAGAAGCGGCTATGGCTACACCTTC. Residues: CASSALDRSGYGYTF.

The chain couples TRBV10-3 to TRBJ1-4; D ambiguous. This CDR3 region has 15 residues. V was cut by 0 bases and J by 7 bases, with 12 bases left in between. Germline V gene data show CDR1 as ENHRY and CDR2 as SYGVKD. This chain's CDR3 is CAISESGKAGEKLFF. The CDR3 DNA sequence: TGTGCCATCAGTGAGTCGGGGAAGGCGGGTGAAAAACTGTTTTTT.

The chain links TRBV7-2 to TRBJ2-3, with 9 bases that match TRBD1. The CDR3 runs 13 residues. Germline V gene data show CDR1 as SGHTA and CDR2 as FQGNSA. V dropped 4 bases and J dropped 12; count of bases not matched to a gene: 8. The CDR3 nucleotides are TGTGCCAGCAGCTCCACCGGGACAGGGACCCAGTATTTT. This sequence encodes CASSSTGTGTQYF. Looking up the rest from reference TRBV7-2 and TRBJ2-3 gives the full variable domain: GAGVSQSPSNKVTEKGKDVELRCDPISGHTALYWYRQSLGQGLEFLIYFQGNSAPDKSGLPSDRFSAERTGGSVSTLTIQRTQQEDSAVYLCASSSTGTGTQYFGPGTRLTVL.

The rearrangement links TRBV7-9 to TRBJ1-2; TRBD1 matches 8 bases. The germline CDR1 and CDR2 sequences are SEHNR and FQNEAQ (reference sequence). This CDR3 contains 15 residues. Trimming removed 5 bases from V and 3 bases from J; junction bases left unmatched: 8. CDR3 residues: CASSLQGVPDYGYTF. The CDR3 nucleotides are TGTGCCAGCAGCCTACAGGGGGTTCCGGACTATGGCTACACCTTC.

This clone came up once. For the CDR3, the DNA is TGTGCCAGCAGCCCGGAGACAGGGGTCAGGTCACCCCTCCACTTT. This gives the protein CASSPETGVRSPLHF. V and J are TRBV4-2 and TRBJ1-6; TRBD1 matches 8 bases. CDR3 size: 15 residues. The germline CDR1 and CDR2 sequences are LGHNA and YNFKEQ. Unmatched junction bases numbered 9, after V lost 4 bases and J lost 10 bases.

A few counts support this clone. The J gene is TRBJ1-2, the V gene TRBV10-3; the D is unclear. Germline CDR1 ENHRY, CDR2 SYGVKD. The CDR3 is 13 amino acids. Trimming removed 6 bases from V and 6 bases from J, with 14 bases in between. The DNA for the CDR3 is TGTGCCATCAGATGGACGGAGGGAAATGGCTACACCTTC. It is translated as CAIRWTEGNGYTF.